These 32 T cell receptor beta chains share one sample of origin, sequenced in a study of T-cell memory formation after mild COVID-19. TCRdb independently ran MiXCR on the 5' RACE reads; one entry per CDR3 protein. This sample has about 470,000 distinct CDR3 sequences, with around a quarter found just once. The sequenced sample was PBMCs or a T cell subset sorted from them (not recorded which). The receptors originated from an adult woman who had mild COVID-19 (a few samples of this study predate the infection). Cell type and time point are not known.

The chain uses TRBV7-6 and TRBJ2-5, with 8 nucleotides matching TRBD2. This CDR3 is built from 16 residues. CDR1 SGHVS and CDR2 FNYEAQ come from the germline V gene. Unmatched junction bases numbered 9, after V lost 4 bases and J lost 2 bases. CDR3 protein: CASSSEIAGTQETQYF. CDR3 in DNA: TGTGCCAGCAGCTCAGAAATAGCGGGGACTCAAGAGACCCAGTACTTC.

This clonotype appeared a few times. V usage is TRBV7-8 and J usage is TRBJ2-3, with 8 nucleotides matching TRBD2. The CDR3 contains 18 residues. Germline V gene lookup returns CDR1 SGHVS and CDR2 FQNEAQ. V lost 1 base to trimming and J lost 2 bases; unmatched junction nucleotides: 11. The CDR3 reads CASSLVPPGGADTDTQYF. CDR3 in DNA: TGTGCCAGCAGCTTAGTGCCGCCCGGGGGGGCTGACACAGATACGCAGTATTTT.

This sequence joins TRBV4-1 and TRBJ2-1, with a tentative D call TRBD1 (5 bases). Germline-derived CDR1 and CDR2 are MGHRA and YSYEKL. The CDR3 sequence is 17 residues long. V was cut by 0 bases and J by 8 bases, with 20 bases left in between. CDR3 in DNA: TGCGCCAGCAGCCAAGATCGAACAGGCACTTTGATAGATGAGCAGTTCTTC. It specifies CASSQDRTGTLIDEQFF.

This clonotype was counted between two and nine times. The genes are TRBV10-3 and TRBJ2-1; maybe TRBD2 (5 bases). The CDR3 length is 13 residues. With 8 bases removed from V and 7 bases from J, the gap between germline ends came to 15 bases. From germline, CDR1 is ENHRY and CDR2 SYGVKD. The CDR3: CAISAESHNEQFF. As DNA, the CDR3 is TGTGCCATCTCAGCGGAGTCTCATAATGAGCAGTTCTTC.

V usage is TRBV12-3 or TRBV12-4 and J usage is TRBJ2-7, with D possibly being TRBD1 or TRBD2 (5 bases each). V was clipped by 5 bases and J by 2 bases, with 13 bases between them. This CDR3 has 14 residues. CDR3 residues: CASSAGTSPYEQYF. The DNA of the CDR3 is TGTGCCAGCAGTGCCGGGACCTCCCCCTACGAGCAGTACTTC.

The V and J genes are TRBV5-5 and TRBJ2-1; perhaps TRBD2 as D (6 bases). The CDR3 length is 14 residues. Germline CDR1 reads SGHKS; CDR2 reads YYEKEE (reference sequence). V lost 4 bases, J lost 10 bases, and 18 bases lay in between. CDR3 amino acids: CASSPGTLQKEQFF. In DNA, the CDR3 is TGTGCCAGCAGCCCTGGGACTCTCCAGAAGGAGCAGTTCTTC.

This clonotype has a handful of counts. The chain links TRBV7-9 to TRBJ2-3; D may be TRBD2 (7 bases). The CDR3 runs to 18 residues. Germline assignment: CDR1 SEHNR and CDR2 FQNEAQ (reference sequence). Between the trimmed V and J ends, which lost 5 bases and 4 bases, there was a span of 25 bases. CDR3 in DNA: TGTGCCAGCAGCCCGCCGGGGGGCCTTACACCCTTGGCAGATACGCAGTATTTT. Translated: CASSPPGGLTPLADTQYF.

The chain is built from TRBV5-6 and TRBJ1-3; possible D gene TRBD1, 6 bases. With 4 bases removed from V and 0 bases from J, the gap between germline ends came to 20 bases. CDR1 SGHDT and CDR2 YYEEEE come from the germline V gene. CDR3 length: 18 residues. The CDR3 nucleotides read TGTGCCAGCAGCCCTCTCGATCGGACAGCGAGCTCTGGAAACACCATATATTTT. Amino acids: CASSPLDRTASSGNTIYF.

This chain uses TRBV19 with TRBJ2-7; a weak D match, TRBD2 (5 bases). The V end lost 0 bases, the J end lost 5 bases, and 14 bases lay between the germline ends. CDR1 is LNHDA, CDR2 SQIVND, per germline (reference sequence). This CDR3 is built from 15 residues. CDR3 loop: CASSIDLGRGNEQYF. The CDR3 region has the DNA TGTGCCAGTAGTATAGATCTGGGCCGAGGGAACGAGCAGTACTTC.

The gene calls are TRBV20-1 and TRBJ1-1; 8 bases match TRBD1. The CDR3 runs 12 residues. Looked up from germline, CDR1 is DFQATT and CDR2 is SNEGSKA (reference sequence). CDR3 in DNA: TGCAGCTTGGACAGGGCTAGCTTCGGAGCTTTCTTT. It codes for CSLDRASFGAFF.

The rearrangement uses TRBV12-5 and TRBJ1-1; D remains ambiguous. The CDR3 length is 13 residues. Deletions cut 2 bases from V and 4 bases from J, with 8 bases between. Germline V gene lookup returns CDR1 LGHNT and CDR2 FRNRAP. The CDR3 coding sequence is TGTGCTAGTGGTTTGACAGTTTTCACTGAAGCTTTCTTT. Translating gives CASGLTVFTEAFF.

The chain recombines TRBV20-1 with TRBJ2-1; 11 bases are a match to TRBD2. Germline V lookup: CDR1 DFQATT, CDR2 SNEGSKA (reference sequence). Trimming at V came to 1 base and at J to 7 bases, leaving 15 bases not matched to a gene. CDR3 size: 18 residues. The CDR3 here is CSARATPGLAGGTNEQFF. The CDR3 DNA is TGCAGTGCTAGAGCCACCCCTGGGCTAGCGGGGGGTACAAATGAGCAGTTCTTC.

The CDR3 spells CASSQDLPSGRDTQYF. The CDR3 region has the DNA TGCGCCAGCAGCCAAGATCTTCCTAGCGGGAGGGATACGCAGTATTTT. The V gene is TRBV4-3, the J gene TRBJ2-3; TRBD2 matches 11 bases. Germline-derived CDR1 and CDR2 are LGHNA and YSLEER. CDR3 size: 16 residues. V lost 0 bases and J lost 6; bases outside the gene matches: 5.

This clonotype turned up a few times. The genes are TRBV19 and TRBJ2-5; 7 bases map to TRBD1. In germline, CDR1 is LNHDA, CDR2 SQIVND (reference sequence). This CDR3 region has 13 residues. The V and J ends lost 4 bases and 4 bases, in that order; junction bases with no gene match: 3. CDR3 in amino acids: CASSKYRGETQYF. CDR3 in DNA: TGTGCCAGTAGTAAATACAGGGGAGAGACCCAGTACTTC. The full variable domain, completed using reference TRBV19 and TRBJ2-5, is DGGITQSPKYLFRKEGQNVTLSCEQNLNHDAMYWYRQDPGQGLRLIYYSQIVNDFQKGDIAEGYSVSREKKESFPLTVTSAQKNPTAFYLCASSKYRGETQYFGPGTRLLVL.

This chain uses TRBV7-3 with TRBJ2-7; 8 bases map to TRBD1. Germline CDR1 is SGHTA and CDR2 is FQGTGA. V dropped 2 bases and J dropped 2; count of bases not matched to a gene: 5. The CDR3 totals 15 residues. CDR3 amino acids: CASSLYQGATYEQYF. The CDR3 DNA follows: TGTGCCAGCAGCTTATATCAGGGGGCGACCTACGAGCAGTACTTC.

This clonotype was observed a handful of times. The J gene is TRBJ2-7, the V gene TRBV29-1, with D maybe TRBD1 (6 bases). The length of the CDR3 is 14 residues. V lost 5 bases, J lost 0 bases, and 14 bases lay in between. The V gene's germline CDR1 is SQVTM and CDR2 ANQGSEA. The CDR3: CSVSKTGISYEQYF. CDR3 bases: TGCAGCGTTTCCAAGACAGGAATCTCCTACGAGCAGTACTTC.

In its sample, this clonotype was seen a few times. The chain links TRBV14 to TRBJ2-2, with 8 bases identical to TRBD1. From germline, CDR1 is SGHDN and CDR2 FVKESK. The CDR3 is 16 residues long. The junction had 10 bases not matched to a gene; V was cut back by 4 bases and J by 6 bases. CDR3 sequence (DNA): TGTGCCAGCAGCCCGATTGGACAGGGAGGCCCCGGGGAGCTGTTTTTT. It is translated as CASSPIGQGGPGELFF.

This chain links TRBV15 with TRBJ1-2; a weak D match, TRBD1 (5 bases). The CDR3 runs to 16 residues. CDR1 LNHNV and CDR2 YYDKDF come from the germline V gene (reference sequence). V lost 5 bases, J lost 3 bases, and 19 bases lay in between. In DNA, the CDR3 is TGTGCCACCAGCGGAATCCCCCAGGGCGCCGACTATGGCTACACCTTC. It is translated as CATSGIPQGADYGYTF.

There are a few counts of this clonotype. The chain employs TRBV20-1 and TRBJ1-5; perhaps TRBD1 as D (5 bases). This CDR3 has 15 amino acids. Germline values: CDR1 DFQATT, CDR2 SNEGSKA (reference sequence). V was pared by 0 bases and J by 7 bases, with 16 bases between. The CDR3 sequence: CSARDQGRQQQPQHF. The CDR3 nucleotides are TGCAGTGCTAGAGATCAGGGACGTCAGCAGCAGCCCCAGCATTTT.

This clonotype was counted between two and nine times. This rearrangement joins TRBV3-1 to TRBJ2-1; D could derive from TRBD1 or TRBD2 (5 bases each). Germline V CDR1 and CDR2: LGHDT, YNNKEL (reference sequence). The CDR3 extends over 14 amino acids. Between the trimmed V and J ends, which lost 1 base and 8 bases, there was a span of 12 bases. DNA for the CDR3: TGTGCCAGCAGCCAAGCGGGGCGTTGGGATGAGCAGTTCTTC. Its translation is CASSQAGRWDEQFF.

The chain recombines TRBV12-3 or TRBV12-4 with TRBJ2-1; the match to TRBD1 covers 9 bases. The J segment lost 6 bases and the V segment lost 4 bases, leaving 4 bases of the junction unmatched. This CDR3 has 14 residues. The CDR3 DNA reads TGTGCCAGCAGTTCCGGGACAGGGTTCAATGAGCAGTTCTTC. Amino acid sequence: CASSSGTGFNEQFF.

The CDR3 here is CESGSLYEQYF. The DNA for the CDR3 is TGTGAGAGCGGGAGCCTCTACGAGCAGTACTTC. This chain uses TRBV28 with TRBJ2-7; 8 bases line up with TRBD2. Germline lookup yields CDR1 MDHEN and CDR2 SYDVKM. The CDR3 extends over 11 amino acids. Full variable domain (outside the CDR3, taken from reference TRBV28 and TRBJ2-7): DVKVTQSSRYLVKRTGEKVFLECVQDMDHENMFWYRQDPGLGLRLIYFSYDVKMKEKGDIPEGYSVSREKKERFSLILESASTNQTSMYLCESGSLYEQYFGPGTRLTVT.

CDR3 protein: CASSQYPMASLGARDTQYF. In nucleotides, the CDR3 is TGTGCCAGCAGCCAGTATCCTATGGCGAGTTTAGGGGCGAGAGATACGCAGTATTTT. The chain links TRBV14 to TRBJ2-3, with D possibly matching TRBD1 (5 bases). Germline CDR1 reads SGHDN; CDR2 reads FVKESK. This CDR3 comprises 19 residues. Trimming pared 3 bases from V and 5 bases from J, leaving 27 bases between.

This clonotype has only a few counts. The V and J genes are TRBV30 and TRBJ2-4; TRBD1 aligns across 8 bases. The ends lost 5 bases at V and 5 bases at J; junction bases unmatched: 2. The CDR3 consists of 12 residues. Per germline, CDR1 GTSNPN and CDR2 SVGIG (reference sequence). The CDR3 is CAWDRGQNIQYF. The CDR3 DNA is TGTGCCTGGGACAGGGGCCAAAACATTCAGTACTTC.

This sequence joins TRBV5-1 and TRBJ2-7; TRBD2 agrees at 10 bases. The germline V gene encodes CDR1 SGHRS and CDR2 YFSETQ. The CDR3 sequence is 15 residues long. V gave up 2 bases and J gave up 1 base; unmatched junction bases: 3. The CDR3 loop is CASSLKLAGSYEQYF. As DNA, the CDR3 is TGCGCCAGCAGCTTAAAACTAGCGGGGTCCTACGAGCAGTACTTC.

There are a few counts of this clonotype. J is TRBJ2-7 and V is TRBV6-1; the D is unclear. Germline values: CDR1 MNHNS, CDR2 SASEGT. Trimming cost V 3 bases and J 3 bases, with 18 bases left between them. This CDR3 is 16 amino acids long. The CDR3 reads CASSDRPVGQGYEQYF. In DNA, the CDR3 is TGTGCCAGCAGTGACCGCCCCGTTGGGCAAGGCTACGAGCAGTACTTC.

This clonotype has only a few counts. This CDR3 reads CAIRGATSVENNEQFF. The CDR3 DNA reads as TGTGCCATCAGAGGGGCGACTAGCGTAGAGAACAATGAGCAGTTCTTC. V gene TRBV10-3 combines with J gene TRBJ2-1, with 8 bases that match TRBD2. The germline gives CDR1 ENHRY, CDR2 SYGVKD. CDR3 length equals 16 residues. Trimming took 6 bases from V and 5 from J; bases not matched to a gene: 12.

The chain has TRBV24-1 and TRBJ1-2; possible D gene TRBD1, 5 bases. CDR3 size: 13 residues. V was pared by 7 bases and J by 4 bases, with 12 bases between. Per germline, CDR1 KGHDR and CDR2 SFDVKD. Here the CDR3 reads CATRGTASYGYTF. CDR3 nucleotides: TGTGCCACCAGAGGGACGGCAAGCTATGGCTACACCTTC.

The sample holds one count of this clonotype. The rearrangement joins TRBV11-2 to TRBJ2-5; tentatively, D is TRBD1 (5 bases). The length of the CDR3 is 16 residues. Looked up from germline, CDR1 is SGHAT and CDR2 is FQNNGV. V shed 1 base and J shed 2 bases, with 14 bases lying between them. Written as DNA, the CDR3 is TGTGCCAGCAGCTTAGTTGGTGGCAGGGCGCAAGAGACCCAGTACTTC. Protein: CASSLVGGRAQETQYF.

Worth noting for this clonotype: An end of the junction does not agree with germline; a read error may underlie this. The genes are TRBV6-5 and TRBJ2-5; 12 bases agree with TRBD2. This CDR3 is built from 16 residues. Germline V gene data show CDR1 as MNHEY and CDR2 as SVGAGI. The CDR3 coding sequence is TGTGACAGCAGTCCTCGGCTAGCGGGGGGGTCGGAGACCCAGTACTTC. This gives the protein CDSSPRLAGGSETQYF.

This rearrangement joins TRBV5-1 to TRBJ1-4; 11 positions agree with TRBD1. With V trimmed by 0 bases and J by 7 bases, 5 bases remained unmatched. The CDR3 loop spans 16 amino acids. The germline V gene has CDR1 SGHRS and CDR2 YFSETQ. Here the CDR3 reads CASSLGTGTGGEKLFF. DNA of the CDR3: TGCGCCAGCAGCTTGGGAACCGGGACAGGGGGTGAAAAACTGTTTTTT.

The gene calls are TRBV12-3 or TRBV12-4 and TRBJ2-7, with a possible D match to TRBD1 (6 bases). The V end was cut by 3 bases, the J end by 6 bases, with 9 bases between. The CDR3 runs 12 residues. The DNA of the CDR3 is TGTGCCAGCAGTTTTAGGGGGTTCGAGCAGTACTTC. Residues: CASSFRGFEQYF.